Sequencing of this T cell receptor (beta chain) was carried out in a study of T-cell reconstitution after alpha-beta-depleted transplantation in children. Germline V gives CDR1 SGHRS, CDR2 YFSETQ. The CDR3 contains 15 residues. V lost 1 base to trimming and J lost 6 bases; unmatched junction nucleotides: 6. Notes on the study in general: T-cell counts and diversity were attributed mostly to newly produced T cells one year after transplant. Several hundred rapidly expanded clones from non-depleted graft cells reportedly supplied alpha-beta T cells about two months post-transplant.

Molecular barcoding with unique molecular identifiers was used for the TCRbeta library. TCRdb re-analysed the PCR reads in MiXCR, keeping a single row per CDR3 protein. Here the sample spans about 250,000 distinct CDR3 sequences, 20% to 30% being singletons. Worth noting for this clonotype: What it binds is unknown.

This clonotype was sampled from a female patient between 2 and 10 years old who had a stem cell transplant for congenital amegakaryocytic thrombocytopenia, so the T cells may come from the graft donor. The chain joins TRBV5-1 to TRBJ1-4; 7 positions agree with TRBD1. Sequences were derived from PBMCs, mostly from graft donor cells, sampled 360 days after TCRalphabeta/CD19-depleted stem cell transplant. CDR3 coding DNA: TGCGCCAGCAGCTTGCAGGGGGGCGCGGATGAAAAACTGTTTTTT. This codes for CASSLQGGADEKLFF.